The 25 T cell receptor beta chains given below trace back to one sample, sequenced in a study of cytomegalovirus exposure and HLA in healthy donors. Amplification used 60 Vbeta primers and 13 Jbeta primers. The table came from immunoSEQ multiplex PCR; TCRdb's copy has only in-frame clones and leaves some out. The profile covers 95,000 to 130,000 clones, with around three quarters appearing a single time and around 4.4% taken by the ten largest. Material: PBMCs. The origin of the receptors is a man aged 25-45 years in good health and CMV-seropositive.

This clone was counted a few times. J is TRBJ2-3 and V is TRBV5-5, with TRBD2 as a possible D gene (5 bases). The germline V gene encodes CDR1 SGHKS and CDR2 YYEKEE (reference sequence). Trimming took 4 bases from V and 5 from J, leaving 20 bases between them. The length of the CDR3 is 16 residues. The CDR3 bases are TGTGCCAGCAGCCCCTGGGCCGTACCGGGGAGAGATACGCAGTATTTT. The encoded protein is CASSPWAVPGRDTQYF. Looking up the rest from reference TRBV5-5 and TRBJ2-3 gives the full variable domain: DAGVTQSPTHLIKTRGQQVTLRCSPISGHKSVSWYQQVLGQGPQFIFQYYEKEERGRGNFPDRFSARQFPNYSSELNVNALLLGDSALYLCASSPWAVPGRDTQYFGPGTRLTVL.

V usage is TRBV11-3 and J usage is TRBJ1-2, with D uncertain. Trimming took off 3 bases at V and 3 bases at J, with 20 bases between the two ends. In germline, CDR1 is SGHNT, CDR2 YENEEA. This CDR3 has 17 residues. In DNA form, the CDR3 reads TGTGCCAGCAGCTTTACAACGGGTTTCGAGGAGCACTATGGCTACACCTTC. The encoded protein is CASSFTTGFEEHYGYTF.

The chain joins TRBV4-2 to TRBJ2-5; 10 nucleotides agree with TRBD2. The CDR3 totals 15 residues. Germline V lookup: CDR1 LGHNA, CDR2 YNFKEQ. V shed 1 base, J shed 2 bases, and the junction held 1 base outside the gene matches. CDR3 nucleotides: TGTGCCAGCAGCCAAGTTAGCGGGGGGCAAGAGACCCAGTACTTC. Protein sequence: CASSQVSGGQETQYF.

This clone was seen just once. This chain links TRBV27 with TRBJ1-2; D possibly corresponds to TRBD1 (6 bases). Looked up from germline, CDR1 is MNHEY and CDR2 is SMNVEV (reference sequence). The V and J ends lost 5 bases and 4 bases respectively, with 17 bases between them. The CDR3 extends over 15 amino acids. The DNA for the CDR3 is TGTGCCAGCAGTCGAACAGGGCCCAACCTCTATGGCTACACCTTC. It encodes CASSRTGPNLYGYTF.

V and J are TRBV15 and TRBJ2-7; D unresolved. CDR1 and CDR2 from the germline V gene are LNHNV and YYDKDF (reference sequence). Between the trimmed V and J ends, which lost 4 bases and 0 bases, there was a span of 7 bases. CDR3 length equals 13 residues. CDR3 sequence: CATSKSDSYEQYF. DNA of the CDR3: TGTGCCACCAGCAAGAGTGACTCCTACGAGCAGTACTTC.

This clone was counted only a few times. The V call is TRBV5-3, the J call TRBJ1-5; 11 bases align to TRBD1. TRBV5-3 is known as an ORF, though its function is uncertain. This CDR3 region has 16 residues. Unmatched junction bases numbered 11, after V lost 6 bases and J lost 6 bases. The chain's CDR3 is CARTNVGTGGPQPQHF. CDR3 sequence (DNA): TGTGCCAGAACCAATGTCGGGACAGGGGGTCCTCAGCCCCAGCATTTT.

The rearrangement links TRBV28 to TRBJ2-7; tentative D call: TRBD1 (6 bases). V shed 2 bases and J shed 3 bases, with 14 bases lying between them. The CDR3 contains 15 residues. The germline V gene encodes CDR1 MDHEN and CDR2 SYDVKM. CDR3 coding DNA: TGTGCCAGCAGTTTAAACAGGGCCGGGGTCTACGAGCAGTACTTC. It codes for CASSLNRAGVYEQYF.

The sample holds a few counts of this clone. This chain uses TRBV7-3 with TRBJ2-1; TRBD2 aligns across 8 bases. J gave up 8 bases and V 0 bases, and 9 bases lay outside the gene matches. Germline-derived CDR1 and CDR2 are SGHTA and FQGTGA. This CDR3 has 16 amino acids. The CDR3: CASSLTGGAVFDEQFF. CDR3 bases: TGTGCCAGCAGCTTAACCGGGGGGGCCGTATTCGATGAGCAGTTCTTC.

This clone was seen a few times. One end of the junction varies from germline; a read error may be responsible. The CDR3 region is CASRLAAGAENEQFF. CDR3 nucleotide sequence: TGCGCCAGCAGGTTGGCCGCGGGGGCGGAGAATGAGCAGTTCTTC. The chain recombines TRBV5-1 with TRBJ2-1; a possible D gene is TRBD2 (7 bases). The CDR3 contains 15 residues. From germline, CDR1 is SGHRS and CDR2 YFSETQ.

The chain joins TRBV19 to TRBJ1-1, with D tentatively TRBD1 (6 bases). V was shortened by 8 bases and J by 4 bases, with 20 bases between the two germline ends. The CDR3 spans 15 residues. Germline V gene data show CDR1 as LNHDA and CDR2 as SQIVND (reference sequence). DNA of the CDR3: TGTGCCAGTGTACGAAACAGGGCATTGATCACTGAAGCTTTCTTT. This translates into CASVRNRALITEAFF. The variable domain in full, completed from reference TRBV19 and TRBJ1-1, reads DGGITQSPKYLFRKEGQNVTLSCEQNLNHDAMYWYRQDPGQGLRLIYYSQIVNDFQKGDIAEGYSVSREKKESFPLTVTSAQKNPTAFYLCASVRNRALITEAFFGQGTRLTVV.

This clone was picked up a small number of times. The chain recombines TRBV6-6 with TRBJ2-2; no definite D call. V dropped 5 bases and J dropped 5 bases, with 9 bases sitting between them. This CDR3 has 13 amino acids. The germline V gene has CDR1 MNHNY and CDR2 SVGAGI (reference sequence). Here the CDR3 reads CASSLRETGELFF. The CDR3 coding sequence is TGTGCCAGCAGTCTCCGAGAAACCGGGGAGCTGTTTTTT.

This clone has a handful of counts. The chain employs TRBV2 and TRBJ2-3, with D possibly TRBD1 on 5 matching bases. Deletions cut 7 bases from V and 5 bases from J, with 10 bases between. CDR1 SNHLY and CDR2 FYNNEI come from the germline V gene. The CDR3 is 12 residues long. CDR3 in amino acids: CASTSTGDTQYF. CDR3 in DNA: TGTGCCAGCACCTCAACAGGAGATACGCAGTATTTT.

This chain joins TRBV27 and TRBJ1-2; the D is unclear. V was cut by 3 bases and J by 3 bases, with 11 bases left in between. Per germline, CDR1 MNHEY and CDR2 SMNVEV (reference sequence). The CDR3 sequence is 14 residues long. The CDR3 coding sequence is TGTGCCAGCAGTTTTCTTAGCGGGGACTATGGCTACACCTTC. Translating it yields CASSFLSGDYGYTF.

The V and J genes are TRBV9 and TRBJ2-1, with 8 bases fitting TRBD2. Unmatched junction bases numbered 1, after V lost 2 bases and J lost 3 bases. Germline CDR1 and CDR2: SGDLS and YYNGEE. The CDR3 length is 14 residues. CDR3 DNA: TGTGCCAGCAGCGTCAGCGGGAGCTACAATGAGCAGTTCTTC. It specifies CASSVSGSYNEQFF.

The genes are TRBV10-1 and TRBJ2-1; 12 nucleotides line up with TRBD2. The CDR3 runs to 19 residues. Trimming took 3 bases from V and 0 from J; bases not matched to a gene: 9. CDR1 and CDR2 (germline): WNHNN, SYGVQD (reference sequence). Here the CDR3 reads CASSDSWLAGGSSYNEQFF. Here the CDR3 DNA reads TGCGCCAGCAGTGATAGTTGGCTAGCGGGGGGGAGCTCCTACAATGAGCAGTTCTTC.

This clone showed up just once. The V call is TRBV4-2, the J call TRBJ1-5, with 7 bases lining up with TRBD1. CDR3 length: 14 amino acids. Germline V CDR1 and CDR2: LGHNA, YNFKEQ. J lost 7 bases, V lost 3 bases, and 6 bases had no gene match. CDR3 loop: CASSQKSGGQPQHF. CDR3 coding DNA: TGTGCCAGCAGCCAGAAGTCAGGGGGACAGCCCCAGCATTTT.

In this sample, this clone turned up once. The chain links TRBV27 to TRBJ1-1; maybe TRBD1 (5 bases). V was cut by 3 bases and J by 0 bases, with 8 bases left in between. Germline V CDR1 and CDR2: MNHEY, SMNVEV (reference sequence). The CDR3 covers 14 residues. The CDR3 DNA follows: TGTGCCAGCAGTTTGGCAGGGATGAACACTGAAGCTTTCTTT. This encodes CASSLAGMNTEAFF.

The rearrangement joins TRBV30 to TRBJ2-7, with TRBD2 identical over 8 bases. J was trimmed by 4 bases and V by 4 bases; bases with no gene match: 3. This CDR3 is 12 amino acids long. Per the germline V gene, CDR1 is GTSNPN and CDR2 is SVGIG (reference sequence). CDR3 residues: CAWKGGRYEQYF. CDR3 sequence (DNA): TGTGCCTGGAAGGGCGGGAGGTACGAGCAGTACTTC.

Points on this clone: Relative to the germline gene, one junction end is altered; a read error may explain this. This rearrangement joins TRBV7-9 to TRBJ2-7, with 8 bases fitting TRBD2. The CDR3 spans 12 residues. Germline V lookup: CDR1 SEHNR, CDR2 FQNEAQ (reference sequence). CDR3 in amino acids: CSSSLVVAGTNW. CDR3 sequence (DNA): TGTTCCAGCAGCTTAGTGGTAGCGGGAACGAACTGG.

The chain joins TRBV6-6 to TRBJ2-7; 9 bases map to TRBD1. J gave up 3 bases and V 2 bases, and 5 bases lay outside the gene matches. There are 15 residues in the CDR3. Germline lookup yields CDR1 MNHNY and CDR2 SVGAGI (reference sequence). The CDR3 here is CASSYGTGIYYEQYF. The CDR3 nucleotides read TGTGCCAGCAGTTACGGGACAGGGATCTACTACGAGCAGTACTTC.

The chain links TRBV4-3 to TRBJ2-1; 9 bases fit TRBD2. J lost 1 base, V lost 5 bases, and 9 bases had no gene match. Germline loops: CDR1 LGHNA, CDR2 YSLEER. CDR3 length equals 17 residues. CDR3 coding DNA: TGCGCCAGCAGCAAGGTAGCGGGGGTTTTATCCTACAATGAGCAGTTCTTC. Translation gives CASSKVAGVLSYNEQFF.

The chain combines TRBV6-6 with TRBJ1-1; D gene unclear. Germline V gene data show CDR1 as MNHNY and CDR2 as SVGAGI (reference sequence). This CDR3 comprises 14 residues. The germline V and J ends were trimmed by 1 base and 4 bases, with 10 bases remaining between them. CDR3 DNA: TGTGCCAGCAGTTACTACAGAGAGGGCACTGAAGCTTTCTTT. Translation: CASSYYREGTEAFF.

CDR3 nucleotide sequence: TGTGCCAGCAGTTACTCGGTGGGGGAGGTGACAGATACGCAGTATTTT. Protein: CASSYSVGEVTDTQYF. The chain employs TRBV6-5 and TRBJ2-3; D possibly corresponds to TRBD2 (6 bases). Trimming took off 0 bases at V and 3 bases at J, with 13 bases between the two ends. The germline V gene has CDR1 MNHEY and CDR2 SVGAGI. The CDR3 spans 16 residues.

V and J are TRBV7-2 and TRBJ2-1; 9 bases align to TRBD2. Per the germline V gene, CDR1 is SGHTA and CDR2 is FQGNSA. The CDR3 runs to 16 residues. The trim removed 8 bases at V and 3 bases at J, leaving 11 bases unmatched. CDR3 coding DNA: TGTGCCAGCGGCCGGACTAGCGCCATCCTCTACAATGAGCAGTTCTTC. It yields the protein CASGRTSAILYNEQFF.

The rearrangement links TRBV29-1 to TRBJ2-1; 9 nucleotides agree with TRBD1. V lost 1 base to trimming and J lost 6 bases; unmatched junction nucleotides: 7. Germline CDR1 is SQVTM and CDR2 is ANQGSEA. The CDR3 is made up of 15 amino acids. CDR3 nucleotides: TGCAGCGTTGAAGCAGGTGGACAGGGGATCAATGAGCAGTTCTTC. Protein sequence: CSVEAGGQGINEQFF.